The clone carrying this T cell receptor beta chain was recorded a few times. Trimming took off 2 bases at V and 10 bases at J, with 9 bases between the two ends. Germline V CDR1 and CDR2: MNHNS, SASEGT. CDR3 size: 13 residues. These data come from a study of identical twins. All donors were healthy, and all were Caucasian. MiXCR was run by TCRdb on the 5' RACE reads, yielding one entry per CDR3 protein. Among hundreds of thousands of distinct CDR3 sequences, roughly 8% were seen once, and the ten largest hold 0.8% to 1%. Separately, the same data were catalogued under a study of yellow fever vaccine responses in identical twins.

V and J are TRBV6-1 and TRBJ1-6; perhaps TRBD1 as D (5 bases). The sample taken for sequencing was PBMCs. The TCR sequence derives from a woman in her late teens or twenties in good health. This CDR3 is CASSERGGSPLHF. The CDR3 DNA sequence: TGTGCCAGCAGTGAAAGGGGCGGCTCACCCCTCCACTTT.